This T cell receptor beta chain was sequenced for a study of cytomegalovirus exposure and HLA in healthy donors. Study-wide results and caveats: In a later analysis, at a false discovery rate of 0.05, some 17,000 TCR beta sequences were associated with HLA alleles. In vitro data verified a few CMV-associated chains as specific for CMV antigens.

These donors counted as nominally healthy when sampled, but unrecorded immune exposures were likely. Primers for the PCR totalled 60 Vbeta and 13 Jbeta. Assay: immunoSEQ multiplex PCR; the TCRdb copy retains only in-frame clones and omits some. The data contain approximately 190,000 clones, over 70% of them singletons. V was shortened by 3 bases and J by 4 bases, with 13 bases between the two germline ends. This CDR3 is 15 amino acids long. Germline V gene sequence: CDR1 ENHRY, CDR2 SYGVKD. Notes on this clone: Its cognate antigen is unknown.

Sequencing input: PBMCs. This TCR derives from a man aged 45-65 years in good health and CMV-seronegative. The V and J genes are TRBV10-3 and TRBJ2-1, with D possibly TRBD1 on 7 matching bases. The DNA for the CDR3 is TGTGCCATCAGTGACAAGGGGGCGGGATACAATGAGCAGTTCTTC. Its protein is CAISDKGAGYNEQFF.